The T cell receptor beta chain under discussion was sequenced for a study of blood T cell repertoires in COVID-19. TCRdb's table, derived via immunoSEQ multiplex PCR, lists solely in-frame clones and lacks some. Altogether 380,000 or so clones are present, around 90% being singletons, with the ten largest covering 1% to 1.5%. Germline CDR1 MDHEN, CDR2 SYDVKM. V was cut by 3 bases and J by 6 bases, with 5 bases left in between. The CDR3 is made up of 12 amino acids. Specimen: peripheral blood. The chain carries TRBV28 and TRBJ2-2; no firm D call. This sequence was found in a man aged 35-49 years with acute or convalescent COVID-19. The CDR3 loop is CASSLLSGELFF. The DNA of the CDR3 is TGTGCCAGCAGTTTGTTATCCGGGGAGCTGTTTTTT.